This TCR beta chain is from a study of naive and memory T cell subsets (TCRdb year 2017). Concerning the study at large: According to the figure summarizing the samples, there were approximately 10 blood donors, 7 tuberculin skin test biopsies and 3 saline control biopsies. PCR2 was typically a SYBR Green qPCR stopped at a set threshold; low-input samples could instead use end-point PCR (roughly 6 cycles).

Overall results and qualifications from the work: The RNA-based method was acknowledged as potentially sensitive to TCR transcript changes with T cell activation and differentiation.

The germline V gene (reference sequence) sets CDR1 to SEHNR and CDR2 to FQNEAQ. Counted from cysteine to phenylalanine, this CDR3 has 13 amino acids. Just the 39-base CDR3 DNA is kept, in frame starting at base 1. The junction carries 11 bases between V and J, which are trimmed by 2 bases and 10 bases respectively. A robust, sensitive protocol for the amplification, sequencing and analysis of TCRs was described in the study, in which 3' ligation of a UMI-containing oligonucleotide to TCR cDNA was used. For whole blood analysis, approximately 2.5 ml of peripheral blood was collected from healthy adult volunteers into Tempus tubes, and RNA was extracted following the manufacturer's instructions. Before reverse transcription, total RNA that had not been cell sorted was treated with RQ1 DNase, with a target input of about 1 to 1,100 ng. Libraries were prepared from skin biopsies and whole blood so that pipeline robustness could be tested in samples in which T cells form a minority population.

Ten or more counts support this clonotype. The antigen it recognizes is unknown. The input lacks base qualities; no much larger clone sits a single base away. The protocol used for the library was 5' RACE. The ligated cDNA was amplified in four rounds of PCR with nested alpha and beta constant region primers together with the SP2 primer. TCR RNA was reverse transcribed with SuperScript IV using alpha and beta constant region primers for the blood and skin samples. An oligonucleotide carrying the Illumina SP2 primer and a UMI was ligated to the cDNA 3' end using T4 RNA ligase 1. The 12-nucleotide UMI was composed of two random hexamers separated by an eight-base spacer, which was included to prevent hairpin formation. From the second PCR onward, the TCR alpha and beta chain libraries were handled separately, and dual indexing was used for multiplexing. After pooling, the indexed libraries were analyzed by capillary electrophoresis and sequenced on either an Illumina MiSeq or NextSeq. To boost base diversity and improve cluster recognition, PhiX DNA at about 4.5-8% was spiked into the libraries. Regarding the original processing steps: UMIs were extracted from read 2 by Demultiplexor and combined with the TCR sequence from read 1, and reads were split according to sample indices. Decombinator identified V and J genes and V-J junctions and gave each TCR a five-part identifier that included V and J deletions. Collapsinator used UMIs to correct sequencing errors and PCR amplification heterogeneity, yielding UMI-based abundance per TCR. CDR3Translator converted identifiers to nucleotide sequence, translated to amino acids, and extracted CDR3 regions using terminal motifs. After normalization to the amount of input RNA, the error-corrected alpha and beta TCR counts from blood and from skin were compared. The raw public reads went through TCRdb reprocessing: fastp at Q25, MiXCR clone calling, in-frame beta chains kept. Here each entry gathers all rows of one CDR3 protein and keeps the most common genes and DNA. These V and J calls originate from TCRdb's pipeline instead of the authors' own analysis. The sample profile shows more than 50,000 distinct CDR3 sequences; around 7.3% of them were found once. More than 9.5% of the sample is held by the ten biggest clonotypes.

The chain uses TRBV7-9 and TRBJ1-4; the D gene cannot be named for sure. The sequence derives from a male donor in good health. For the CDR3, the sequence is CASSLNWTSKLFF. The nucleotides read TGTGCCAGCAGCTTAAATTGGACGTCAAAACTGTTTTTT.